This T cell receptor beta chain was obtained from a study of response to subunit inactivated influenza vaccine. MiXCR was run by TCRdb on the RT-PCR reads, yielding one entry per CDR3 protein. Of more than 500,000 distinct CDR3 sequences listed, about 10% are singletons. The germline V and J ends were trimmed by 3 bases and 3 bases, with 15 bases remaining between them. CDR3 length: 16 residues. The germline gives CDR1 SGDLS, CDR2 YYNGEE. These data were also reused for a study on T cells expressing NK-cell markers. That publication notes: What made the TCR beta cDNA was 5'RACE template switching with UMIs. These same clonotypes (in a handful of donors) also led the CD3+CD56-NKG2C+ fraction. Uncertainty persisted over the HCMV specificity of expanded NKG2C+ T cell clones.

Sequenced material: PBMCs from blood, taken on the day of vaccination. The sequence was obtained from a man aged 50 or older who received an inactivated influenza vaccine. The gene calls are TRBV9 and TRBJ2-2, with D uncertain. CDR3 nucleotides: TGTGCCAGCAGCGACTTAGCAGCTATCGACACCGGGGAGCTGTTTTTT. Translating it yields CASSDLAAIDTGELFF.